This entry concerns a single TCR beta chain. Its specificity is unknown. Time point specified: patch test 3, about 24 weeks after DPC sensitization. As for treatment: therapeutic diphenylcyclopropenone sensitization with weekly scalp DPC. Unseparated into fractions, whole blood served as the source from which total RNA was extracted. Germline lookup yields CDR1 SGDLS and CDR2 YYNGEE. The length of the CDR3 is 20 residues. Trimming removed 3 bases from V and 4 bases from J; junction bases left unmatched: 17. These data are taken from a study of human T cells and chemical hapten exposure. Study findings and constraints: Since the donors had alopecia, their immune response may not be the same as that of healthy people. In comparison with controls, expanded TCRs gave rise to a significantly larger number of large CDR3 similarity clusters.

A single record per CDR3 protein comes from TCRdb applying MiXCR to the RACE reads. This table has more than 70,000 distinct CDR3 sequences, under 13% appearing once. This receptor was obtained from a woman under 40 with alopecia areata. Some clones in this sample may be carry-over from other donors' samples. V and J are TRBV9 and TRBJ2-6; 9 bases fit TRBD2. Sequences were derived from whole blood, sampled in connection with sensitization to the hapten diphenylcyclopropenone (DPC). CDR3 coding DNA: TGTGCCAGCAGCGCAACCGTTCAGACTAGCGGTACGACAGGGGCCAACGTCCTGACTTTC. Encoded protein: CASSATVQTSGTTGANVLTF.